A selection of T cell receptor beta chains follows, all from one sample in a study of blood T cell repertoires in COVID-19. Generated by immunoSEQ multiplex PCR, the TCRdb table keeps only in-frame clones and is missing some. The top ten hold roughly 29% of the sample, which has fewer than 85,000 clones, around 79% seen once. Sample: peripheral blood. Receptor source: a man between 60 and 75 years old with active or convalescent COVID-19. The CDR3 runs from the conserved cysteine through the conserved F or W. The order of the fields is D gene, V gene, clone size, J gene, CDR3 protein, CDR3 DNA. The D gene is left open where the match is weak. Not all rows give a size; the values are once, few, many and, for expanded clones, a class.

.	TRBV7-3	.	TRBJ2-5	CASSFFSGPSQETQYF	TGTGCCAGCAGCTTCTTTAGCGGTCCATCGCAAGAGACCCAGTACTTC
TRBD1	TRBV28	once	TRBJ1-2	CASQPGTGDYGYTF	TGTGCCAGCCAACCCGGGACAGGGGACTATGGCTACACCTTC
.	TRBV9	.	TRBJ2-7	CASSERVEGEQYF	TGTGCCAGCAGCGAGAGGGTAGAGGGCGAGCAGTACTTC
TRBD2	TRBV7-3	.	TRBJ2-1	CASSLSGGGSYNEQFF	TGTGCCAGCAGCCTTTCGGGGGGAGGCTCCTACAATGAGCAGTTCTTC
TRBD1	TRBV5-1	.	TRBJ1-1	CASSSSGGMNTEAFF	TGCGCCAGCAGCTCCTCAGGGGGGATGAACACTGAAGCTTTCTTT
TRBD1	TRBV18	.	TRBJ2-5	CASSPRPGQGYQETQYF	TGTGCCAGCTCACCTCGGCCAGGACAGGGATACCAAGAGACCCAGTACTTC
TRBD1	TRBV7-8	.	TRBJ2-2	CASSLSDRGSYGELFF	TGTGCCAGCAGCTTATCTGACAGGGGAAGTTATGGGGAGCTGTTTTTT
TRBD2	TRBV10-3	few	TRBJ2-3	CAINSGGRGKTSTDTQYF	TGTGCCATCAACAGTGGTGGGCGGGGGAAAACTAGCACAGATACGCAGTATTTT
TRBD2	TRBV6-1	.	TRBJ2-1	CASSELSGGPFSYNEQFF	TGTGCCAGCAGTGAACTTAGCGGGGGGCCGTTTTCCTACAATGAGCAGTTCTTC
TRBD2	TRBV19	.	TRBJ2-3	CASRRDGSGVNGDTQYF	TGTGCCAGTAGGAGGGACGGTAGCGGGGTTAACGGAGATACGCAGTATTTT
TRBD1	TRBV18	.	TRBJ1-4	CASSPPLGTGDATNEKLFF	TGTGCCAGCTCACCGCCGTTGGGGACAGGGGATGCAACTAATGAAAAACTGTTTTTT
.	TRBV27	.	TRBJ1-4	CASSFVRREKLFF	TGTGCCAGCAGTTTCGTCAGAAGAGAAAAACTGTTTTTT
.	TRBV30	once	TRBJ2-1	CAWSRGGRSEQFF	TGTGCCTGGAGTAGGGGCGGAAGGAGTGAGCAGTTCTTC
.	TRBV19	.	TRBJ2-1	CASSIVAGRGNEQFF	TGTGCCAGTAGTATAGTTGCGGGGCGAGGAAATGAGCAGTTCTTC
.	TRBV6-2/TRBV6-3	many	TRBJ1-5	CASSYIGGSNQPQHF	TGTGCCAGCAGTTACATTGGGGGGAGCAATCAGCCCCAGCATTTT
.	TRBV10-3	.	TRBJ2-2	CATRTEANTGELFF	TGTGCCACCCGGACGGAGGCGAACACCGGGGAGCTGTTTTTT
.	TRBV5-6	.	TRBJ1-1	CASRLTLTANTEAFF	TGTGCCAGCAGACTCACTTTGACAGCGAACACTGAAGCTTTCTTT
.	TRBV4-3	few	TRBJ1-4	CASSQDPSGQHEKLFF	TGCGCCAGCAGCCAAGACCCGTCCGGACAGCATGAAAAACTGTTTTTT
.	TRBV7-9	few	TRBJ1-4	CASSPPWQATNEKLFF	TGTGCCAGCAGCCCCCCGTGGCAGGCAACTAATGAAAAACTGTTTTTT
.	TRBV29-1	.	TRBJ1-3	CSVGDSSSGNTIYF	TGCAGCGTTGGGGACTCCAGCTCTGGAAACACCATATATTTT
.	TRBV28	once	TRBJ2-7	CASSLFDFPGEQYF	TGTGCCAGCAGTTTATTCGACTTTCCCGGCGAGCAGTACTTC
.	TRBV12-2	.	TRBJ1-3	CASRLQDGSSGNTIYF	TGTGCAAGTCGCTTACAAGACGGGAGCTCTGGAAACACCATATATTTT
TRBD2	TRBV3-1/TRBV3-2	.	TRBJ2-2	CASSQDASGVNTGELFF	TGTGCCAGCAGCCAAGATGCTAGCGGGGTGAACACCGGGGAGCTGTTTTTT
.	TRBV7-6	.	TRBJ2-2	CASSTEGVSNTGELFF	TGTGCCAGCAGCACCGAGGGGGTTTCGAACACCGGGGAGCTGTTTTTT
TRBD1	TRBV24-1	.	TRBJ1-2	CATSDRDSPYGYTF	TGTGCCACCAGTGATCGGGACAGTCCCTATGGCTACACCTTC
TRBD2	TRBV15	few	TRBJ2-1	CATSRALAGGQSEQFF	TGTGCCACCAGCAGGGCACTAGCGGGGGGGCAGAGTGAGCAGTTCTTC
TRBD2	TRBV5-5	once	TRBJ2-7	CASSLVLGGDYEQYF	TGTGCCAGCAGCTTGGTCCTCGGGGGGGATTACGAGCAGTACTTC
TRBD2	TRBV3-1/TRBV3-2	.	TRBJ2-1	CASSLGTSGSKEQFF	TGTGCCAGCAGCCTCGGGACTAGCGGAAGTAAGGAGCAGTTCTTC
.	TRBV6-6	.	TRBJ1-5	CASAQKQLNSNQPQHF	TGTGCCAGCGCCCAAAAACAGTTAAATAGCAATCAGCCCCAGCATTTT
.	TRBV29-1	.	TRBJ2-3	CSVAGGKRDTQYF	TGCAGCGTTGCGGGGGGCAAGAGAGATACGCAGTATTTT
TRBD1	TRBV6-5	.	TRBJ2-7	CATQGQNYEQYF	TGTGCCACCCAGGGACAGAACTACGAGCAGTACTTC
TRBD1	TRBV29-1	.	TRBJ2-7	CSGGQGGGEQYF	TGCAGCGGGGGACAGGGGGGTGGCGAGCAGTACTTC
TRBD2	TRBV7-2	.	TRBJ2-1	CASSSLLASSYNEQFF	TGTGCCAGCAGCTCACTACTAGCGAGCTCCTACAATGAGCAGTTCTTC
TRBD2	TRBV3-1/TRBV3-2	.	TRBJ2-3	CARSHGGSGGAADTQYF	TGTGCCCGCAGCCACGGGGGTAGCGGGGGGGCCGCAGATACGCAGTATTTT
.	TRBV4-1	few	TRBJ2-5	CASSQDKTQYF	TGCGCCAGCAGCCAAGACAAGACCCAGTACTTC
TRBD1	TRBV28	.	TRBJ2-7	CASSSTGGVYEQYF	TGTGCCAGCAGTTCTACAGGGGGCGTCTACGAGCAGTACTTC
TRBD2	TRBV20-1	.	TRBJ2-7	CSASPAGGGSEQYF	TGCAGTGCTAGTCCCGCGGGGGGGGGATCTGAGCAGTACTTC
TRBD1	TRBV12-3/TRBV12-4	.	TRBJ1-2	CASSRTGPYGYTF	TGTGCCAGCAGTCGGACAGGACCCTATGGCTACACCTTC